This T cell receptor beta chain was retrieved from a study of T-cell reconstitution after alpha-beta-depleted transplantation in children. This clonotype has more than one count but fewer than ten. Deletions cut 2 bases from V and 6 bases from J, with 17 bases between. The length of the CDR3 is 15 residues. Germline values: CDR1 MGHRA, CDR2 YSYEKL. Unique molecular identifiers featured in how the TCRbeta library was prepared. One entry per CDR3 protein results from TCRdb running MiXCR on the PCR reads. The sample yields around 360,000 distinct CDR3 sequences, about a tenth seen once. The J gene is TRBJ2-7, the V gene TRBV4-1; tentatively, D is TRBD1 or TRBD2 (5 bases each). Source: PBMCs from the stem cell graft donor, taken from the stem cell graft. This TCR came from a human donor who donated a stem cell graft to a child with acute lymphoblastic leukemia. CDR3 sequence reads: CASSQSGARSLEQYF. The CDR3 DNA reads as TGCGCCAGCAGCCAATCCGGGGCGCGGTCCCTCGAGCAGTACTTC.